This TCR beta chain comes out of a study of PD-1 blockade in mismatch repair-deficient tumors. Clones were sequenced by immunoSEQ multiplex PCR, and TCRdb holds only the in-frame ones, with some missing. The sample lists roughly 48,000 clones; 77% were seen once. Germline V gene lookup returns CDR1 SGDLS and CDR2 YYNGEE. The CDR3 covers 15 residues. V lost 0 bases and J 3 bases, leaving 12 bases between the germline ends. The chain employs TRBV9 and TRBJ1-1, with TRBD1 as a possible D gene (5 bases). The TCR comes from an adult with mismatch repair-deficient cancer. The sequenced sample was PBMCs, obtained before pembrolizumab treatment. As DNA, the CDR3 is TGTGCCAGCAGCGTAGCCGGGACGGCCTACACTGAAGCTTTCTTT. Amino acid sequence: CASSVAGTAYTEAFF.